Sequencing of this T cell receptor beta chain was carried out in a study of OX40 agonist ivuxolimab in advanced cancers. About the study: Dose-escalation patients were diagnosed with hepatocellular carcinoma, melanoma, renal cell cancer or head and neck cancer.

TCRdb keeps only in-frame clones here, not all; method: immunoSEQ multiplex PCR. The data contain 85,000 to 130,000 clones, just over 90% of them singletons. This clone was observed a single time. This receptor was identified in an adult with an advanced solid tumor such as melanoma, head and neck, liver or kidney cancer. The source was CD4+ or CD8+ T cells sorted from blood, collected in a trial of the OX40 agonist ivuxolimab.

The CDR3 here is CSVPDRQETQYF. In DNA form, the CDR3 reads TGCAGCGTACCCGACAGACAAGAGACCCAGTACTTC. V gene TRBV29-1 combines with J gene TRBJ2-5; maybe TRBD1 (5 bases). In germline, CDR1 is SQVTM, CDR2 ANQGSEA. Trimming removed 6 bases at V and 2 bases at J, with 10 bases between. The length of the CDR3 is 12 residues.